The T cell receptor beta chain under discussion was sequenced for a study of chemoradiotherapy in HPV16-positive cancers. Study findings and constraints: Candidate HPV-specific clones and E7-related TCR motifs grew in tumor during treatment.

Details on this clone: Its antigen is as yet unknown.

Sequencing used immunoSEQ multiplex PCR; TCRdb keeps in-frame clones, though not all of them. The sample carries 35,000 to 45,000 clones, more than 75% recorded once. Germline CDR1 MNHNS, CDR2 SASEGT. The CDR3 spans 15 residues. V lost 5 bases and J lost 0, with 14 bases in between. Sequencing was performed on blood, taken from a patient who underwent chemoradiotherapy. This receptor was identified in a human donor with HPV-associated anogenital cancer. V gene TRBV6-1 combines with J gene TRBJ2-7; D unresolved. The CDR3 DNA reads TGTGCCAGCAGTCCACAACGCGCGAGCTCCTACGAGCAGTACTTC. As protein: CASSPQRASSYEQYF.